This TCR beta chain was recovered during a study of cytomegalovirus exposure and HLA in healthy donors. Study at large: The 120 or so validation repertoires used a platform that matched the one used for the roughly 700 first-cohort repertoires, as a later analysis reported.

Broader study findings: Despite most TCR sequences being rare, some public TCRs occurred in many donors. In the 95 to 150 validation repertoires, a later analysis found that first-cohort TCR clusters tended to co-occur.

On this clone itself: The antigen is not known.

This CDR3 contains 18 residues. Germline CDR1 is SSHAT and CDR2 is FNYEAQ (reference sequence). The V and J ends lost 4 bases and 6 bases, in that order; junction bases with no gene match: 15. Here immunoSEQ multiplex PCR was the method, and the copy in TCRdb shows in-frame clones only, minus some. The sample has approximately 99,000 clones, around 85% seen once; the top ten hold about 3%. The rearrangement uses TRBV7-7 and TRBJ2-1; 10 bases map to TRBD2. This clonotype was sampled from a woman between 18 and 30 years old in good health and CMV-seronegative. The sequencing input was PBMCs. The CDR3 reads CASSSTASGGRGLNEQFF. The CDR3 nucleotides are TGTGCCAGCAGCTCCACCGCTAGCGGGGGACGGGGACTCAATGAGCAGTTCTTC.